This section outlines one T cell receptor beta chain sequence together with its context. In this sample, this clone turned up once. Its target antigen remains unknown. It has no much larger one-base neighbor in the sample; base qualities were not kept. The entry originates in a study of blood T cell repertoires in COVID-19 (dated by TCRdb to 2020 to 2022). About the study as a whole: Samples covering the acute and convalescent phases of COVID-19 were provided by collaborators in the United States, Italy and Spain. The prospective study material was composed of cDNA or gDNA derived from T cells, B-cell-depleted T cells, or PBMCs. The dataset comprised deeply sampled blood TCRbeta repertoires from subjects exposed to, actively infected with, or recovered from COVID-19. The repertoires were released in a freely available public database meant as a resource for research on the immune response to SARS-CoV-2. Samples were obtained from the ongoing ImmuneRACE study (first 160 participants) and from over a thousand subjects provided by 6 global collaborators. The sample metadata nearly always contained a de-identified subject ID, COVID-19 status, age in years and sex. Where HLA class I and class II types were available, the types were taken from metadata supplied by the sample provider, not from assay-based typing. What the study reported, not specific to this receptor: The amount of clinical and demographic metadata varied by source and participant and was provided uncurated.

There are 16 amino acids in the CDR3, from cysteine to phenylalanine inclusive. Here the CDR3 DNA is all that survives: 48 bases in frame from base 1. V and J are truncated by 5 bases and 2 bases respectively, leaving an intervening sequence of 17 bases. CDR1 SGHAT and CDR2 FQNNGV are derived from the germline V gene. The immunoSEQ Assay, a bias-controlled multiplex PCR, was used to amplify TCRbeta CDR3 regions from genomic DNA. From the authors' description of their analysis: Within the assay, amplification of reference gene primers was used to estimate how many nucleated cells each sample contained. To quantify the absolute abundance of each unique TCRbeta CDR3 rearrangement, sequence reads were collapsed and filtered. For each sample, productive Simpson clonality was calculated by taking the square root of Simpson's diversity index across productive rearrangements. The table was pulled from immuneACCESS by TCRdb, which kept in-frame rearrangements only. Such tables lose some clones; where checked, under half of the loss comes from unresolved V genes, and the rest has no known cause. The D gene and trimming were derived from the DNA, and the V and J assignments and clone size from that table. This sample gives over 100,000 clones in total; around 86% of them show up just once. Clones ranked in the top ten supply 2% to 2.5% of the sample.

The collaborating institutions used their own protocols to collect whole blood in K2EDTA tubes. For TCRbeta analysis, collaborators shipped samples as frozen whole blood, isolated PBMCs, or DNA extracted from either of those sample types. The TCR originated in a man in his fifties with active COVID-19. The rearranged chain carries TRBV11-2 and TRBJ2-3, and perhaps TRBD2 as D gene, on 6 matching bases. Input material: peripheral blood. The base sequence is TGTGCCAGCAGCCCCCTACTGGGGGGATCCACAGATACGCAGTATTTT. This gives the protein CASSPLLGGSTDTQYF.